These 19 T cell receptor beta chains share one sample of origin, sequenced in a study of blood T cell repertoires in COVID-19. TCRdb keeps only in-frame clones here, not all; method: immunoSEQ multiplex PCR. The repertoire consists of 270,000 or so clones, with roughly 85% occurring once and the leading ten covering under 3.5%. Sequencing was done on a sample of peripheral blood. These receptors all come from a woman younger than 35 with acute or convalescent COVID-19.

The chain carries TRBV21-1 and TRBJ2-1; the D call of TRBD2 is as the table states it, not checked on the DNA. TRBV21-1 has pseudogene status. The CDR3 has 21 residues. DNA of the CDR3: TGTGCCAGCAGCAAAGGGGGGCGGACTAGCGGGCAAAAGCCCCTCTACAATGAGCAGTTCTTC. It translates to CASSKGGRTSGQKPLYNEQFF.

The table lists this clone with a count of one. The same CDR3 also results from other DNA sequences found in this sample. The chain combines TRBV15 with TRBJ2-7; 9 bases match TRBD1. After removal of 3 bases from V and 3 bases from J, the junction contained 0 bases not matched to a gene. Germline loops: CDR1 LNHNV, CDR2 YYDKDF (reference sequence). The CDR3 is made up of 13 amino acids. The CDR3, as DNA: TGTGCCACCAGCAGGGACAGGGGCTACGAGCAGTACTTC. It specifies CATSRDRGYEQYF.

The rearrangement links TRBV5-6 to TRBJ2-7; 11 bases align to TRBD2. V lost 4 bases, J lost 6 bases, and 6 bases stayed unmatched. Germline V gene data show CDR1 as SGHDT and CDR2 as YYEEEE. The CDR3 has 14 residues. This CDR3 is CASSALAGVTEQYF. DNA for the CDR3: TGTGCCAGCAGCGCACTAGCGGGAGTAACCGAGCAGTACTTC.

V usage is TRBV30 and J usage is TRBJ1-2, with D perhaps matching TRBD1 (5 bases). V gave up 0 bases and J gave up 4 bases, with 12 bases separating them. The CDR3 covers 14 residues. Germline V gives CDR1 GTSNPN, CDR2 SVGIG (reference sequence). The CDR3 sequence is CAWSVQGGSYGYTF. CDR3 sequence (DNA): TGTGCCTGGAGTGTTCAGGGCGGATCCTATGGCTACACCTTC. Full variable domain (outside the CDR3, taken from reference TRBV30 and TRBJ1-2): SQTIHQWPATLVQPVGSPLSLECTVEGTSNPNLYWYRQAAGRGLQLLFYSVGIGQISSEVPQNLSASRPQDRQFILSSKKLLLSDSGFYLCAWSVQGGSYGYTFGSGTRLTVV.

The CDR3 loop is CASSAAGTSGRGYEQYF. The CDR3 nucleotides read TGTGCCAGCAGTGCGGCCGGGACTAGCGGGAGGGGGTACGAGCAGTACTTC. The rearrangement joins TRBV27 to TRBJ2-7; 16 bases are a match to TRBD2. The germline V gene has CDR1 MNHEY and CDR2 SMNVEV (reference sequence). The V gene end was trimmed by 5 bases and the J gene end by 4 bases; junction bases not matched to a gene: 8. CDR3 length equals 17 residues.

The V call is TRBV7-6, the J call TRBJ2-1, with TRBD2 matching over 12 bases. CDR1 and CDR2 (germline): SGHVS, FNYEAQ. The J segment lost 8 bases and the V segment lost 2 bases, leaving 7 bases of the junction unmatched. This CDR3 region has 16 residues. The CDR3 loop is CASSLRTSGTSHEQFF. The DNA for the CDR3 is TGTGCCAGCAGCTTAAGGACTAGCGGGACATCCCATGAGCAGTTCTTC.

This chain links TRBV6-2 or TRBV6-3 with TRBJ1-3; D is undetermined. Deletions cut 1 base from V and 2 bases from J, with 6 bases between. The CDR3 covers 14 residues. Germline CDR1 MNHEY, CDR2 SVGEGT. In nucleotides, the CDR3 is TGTGCCAGCAGTTACTTGGCAGCTGGAAACACCATATATTTT. Its translation: CASSYLAAGNTIYF.

The chain combines TRBV7-8 with TRBJ1-6, with D uncertain. The CDR3 is 17 amino acids. V gave up 0 bases and J gave up 0 bases, with 9 bases separating them. Germline V CDR1 and CDR2: SGHVS, FQNEAQ. The CDR3 region has the DNA TGTGCCAGCAGCTTAGCAATCCAGAACTCCTATAATTCACCCCTCCACTTT. This codes for CASSLAIQNSYNSPLHF.

The chain employs TRBV7-8 and TRBJ1-3; maybe TRBD1 (5 bases). CDR3 length: 19 residues. Germline V CDR1 and CDR2: SGHVS, FQNEAQ. The V gene lost 5 bases and the J gene lost 0 bases, with 23 bases spanning the gap. The CDR3 nucleotides are TGTGCCAGCAGCCCCCGCCACCGGGTATTAGGGGACTCTGGAAACACCATATATTTT. Protein sequence: CASSPRHRVLGDSGNTIYF.

V is TRBV7-9 and J is TRBJ2-7; 7 bases are shared with TRBD2. Germline CDR1 and CDR2: SEHNR and FQNEAQ (reference sequence). This CDR3 has 15 amino acids. The ends lost 5 bases at V and 4 bases at J; junction bases unmatched: 11. Here the CDR3 DNA reads TGTGCCAGCAGCGTCTCTGGCGGGAGAGTGTACGAGCAGTACTTC. This codes for CASSVSGGRVYEQYF.

J is TRBJ2-7 and V is TRBV30; TRBD1 matches at 7 bases. The junction had 9 bases not matched to a gene; V was cut back by 2 bases and J by 2 bases. Looked up from germline, CDR1 is GTSNPN and CDR2 is SVGIG (reference sequence). The CDR3 has 15 residues. The CDR3 sequence: CAWSFDRVRAYEQYF. In nucleotides, the CDR3 is TGTGCCTGGAGTTTCGACAGGGTCAGGGCCTACGAGCAGTACTTC. Filled out from reference TRBV30 and TRBJ2-7, the complete variable domain reads SQTIHQWPATLVQPVGSPLSLECTVEGTSNPNLYWYRQAAGRGLQLLFYSVGIGQISSEVPQNLSASRPQDRQFILSSKKLLLSDSGFYLCAWSFDRVRAYEQYFGPGTRLTVT.

The chain uses TRBV9 and TRBJ1-2; D is perhaps TRBD1 (6 bases). This CDR3 spans 13 amino acids. Germline CDR1 is SGDLS and CDR2 is YYNGEE. V was cut by 4 bases and J by 8 bases, with 15 bases left in between. CDR3 amino acids: CASSRGAGAGYTF. CDR3 coding DNA: TGTGCCAGCAGCCGGGGCGCAGGGGCCGGCTACACCTTC.

This chain uses TRBV6-2 or TRBV6-3 with TRBJ2-1; 7 bases map to TRBD2. The CDR3 length is 17 residues. CDR1 is MNHEY, CDR2 SVGEGT, per germline. Losses at the gene ends were 2 bases for V and 4 bases for J; bases not matched to a gene: 11. CDR3 nucleotides: TGTGCCAGCAGTTACCCCCTCCTAGCGGACCGATACAATGAGCAGTTCTTC. Protein: CASSYPLLADRYNEQFF.

The gene calls are TRBV5-4 and TRBJ2-1, with TRBD2 identical over 9 bases. With V trimmed by 0 bases and J by 9 bases, 7 bases remained unmatched. The CDR3 length is 15 residues. Germline V gene sequence: CDR1 SGHNT, CDR2 YYREEE (reference sequence). The CDR3 DNA is TGTGCCAGCAGCTTGGCCCCCCTAGCGGGAAGTGAGCAGTTCTTC. This sequence encodes CASSLAPLAGSEQFF.

The genes are TRBV21-1 and TRBJ2-2; the table's TRBD1 call for D was not verified on the DNA. TRBV21-1 is labeled a pseudogene. This CDR3 region has 18 residues. CDR3 protein: CASSKGGIRGNNTGELFF. The DNA for the CDR3 is TGTGCCAGCAGCAAAGGAGGGATCAGGGGCAATAACACCGGGGAGCTGTTTTTT.

The sample holds one count of this clone. V gene TRBV5-4 combines with J gene TRBJ2-1, with a weak D call TRBD1 (5 bases). Germline CDR1 reads SGHNT; CDR2 reads YYREEE (reference sequence). This CDR3 spans 14 amino acids. The ends were cut back, 1 base at V and 8 bases at J, with 13 bases in the middle. CDR3 in DNA: TGTGCCAGCAGCTTGTGGCAGGGTAGCCATGAGCAGTTCTTC. Protein product: CASSLWQGSHEQFF.

The rearrangement joins TRBV19 to TRBJ2-1; TRBD2 matches at 12 bases. The junction had 5 bases not matched to a gene; V was cut back by 7 bases and J by 4 bases. Germline lookup yields CDR1 LNHDA and CDR2 SQIVND (reference sequence). The CDR3 length is 15 residues. The CDR3 loop is CASTRLAGEYNEQFF. The CDR3, as DNA: TGTGCCAGTACCAGACTAGCGGGAGAGTACAATGAGCAGTTCTTC.

This chain connects TRBV28 to TRBJ2-1; 10 bases agree with TRBD1. V was pared by 7 bases and J by 5 bases, with 5 bases of the junction left unmatched. The germline CDR1 and CDR2 sequences are MDHEN and SYDVKM. CDR3 length: 14 residues. The CDR3 spells CASNGQGVHNEQFF. In DNA, the CDR3 is TGTGCCAGCAACGGACAGGGGGTCCACAATGAGCAGTTCTTC. The full variable domain, rest sourced from reference TRBV28 and TRBJ2-1, is DVKVTQSSRYLVKRTGEKVFLECVQDMDHENMFWYRQDPGLGLRLIYFSYDVKMKEKGDIPEGYSVSREKKERFSLILESASTNQTSMYLCASNGQGVHNEQFFGPGTRLTVL.

The J gene is TRBJ1-2, the V gene TRBV6-1; no clear D gene. V was pared by 0 bases and J by 1 base, with 9 bases between. This CDR3 has 15 residues. Per germline, CDR1 MNHNS and CDR2 SASEGT. In DNA, the CDR3 is TGTGCCAGCAGTGAAGCACGGAGCCTTAACTATGGCTACACCTTC. Amino acid sequence: CASSEARSLNYGYTF.